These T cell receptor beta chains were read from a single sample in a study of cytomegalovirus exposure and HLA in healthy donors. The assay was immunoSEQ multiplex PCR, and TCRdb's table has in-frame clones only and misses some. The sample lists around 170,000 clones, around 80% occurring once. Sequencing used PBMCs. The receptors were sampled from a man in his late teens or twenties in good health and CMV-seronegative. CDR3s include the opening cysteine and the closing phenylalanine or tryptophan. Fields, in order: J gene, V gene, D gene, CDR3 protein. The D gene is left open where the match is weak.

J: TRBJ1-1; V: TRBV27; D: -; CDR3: CASSLSEGCEAFF
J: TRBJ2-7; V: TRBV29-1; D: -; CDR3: CSFRSGSSYEQYF
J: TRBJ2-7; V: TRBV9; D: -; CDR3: CASSPEDGVLRVQYF
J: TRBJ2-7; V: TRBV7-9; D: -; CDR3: CASSLGTSEEQYF
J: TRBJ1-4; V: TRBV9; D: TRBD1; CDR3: CASSVATGANEKLFF
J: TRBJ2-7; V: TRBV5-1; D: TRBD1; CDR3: CASSLEPQDRGYEQYF
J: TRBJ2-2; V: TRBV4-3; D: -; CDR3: CASSLNFGGEGNTGELFF
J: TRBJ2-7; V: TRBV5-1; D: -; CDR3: CASSLAKGDYEQYF
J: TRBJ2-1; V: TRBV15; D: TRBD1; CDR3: CATSRDQSQGVYNEQFF
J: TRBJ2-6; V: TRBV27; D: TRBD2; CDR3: CASSLRGGRIPGANVLTF
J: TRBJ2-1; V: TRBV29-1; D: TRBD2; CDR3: CSVSRLANNEQFF
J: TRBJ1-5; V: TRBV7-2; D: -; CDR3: CASSTQPRDQPQHF
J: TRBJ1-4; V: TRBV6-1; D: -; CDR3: CASSEVRGSNEKLFF
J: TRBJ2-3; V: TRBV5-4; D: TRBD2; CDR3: CASSLGLADRTDTQYF
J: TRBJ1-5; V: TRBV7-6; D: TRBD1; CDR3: CASSLQGAHQPQHF
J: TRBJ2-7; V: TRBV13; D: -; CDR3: CASSYGSEQYF
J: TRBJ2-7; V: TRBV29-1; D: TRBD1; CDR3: CSVRQGSYEQYF
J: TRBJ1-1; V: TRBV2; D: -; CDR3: CANRRKDTEAFF
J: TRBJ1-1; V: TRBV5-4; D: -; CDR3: CASSSEHAVNTEAFF
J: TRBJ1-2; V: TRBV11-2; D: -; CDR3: CASSLDREDYTF
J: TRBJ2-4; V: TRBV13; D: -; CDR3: CASSFFTVVPNIQYF
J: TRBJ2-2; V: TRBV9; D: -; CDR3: CASSASTGSGTGELFF
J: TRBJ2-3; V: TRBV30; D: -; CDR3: CACRSTDTQYF
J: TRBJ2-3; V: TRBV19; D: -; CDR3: CASSIQGRDTQYF
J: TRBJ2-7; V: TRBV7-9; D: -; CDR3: CASSPRTGSSYEQYF
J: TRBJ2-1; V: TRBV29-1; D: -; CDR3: CSVVRGGGYNEQFF
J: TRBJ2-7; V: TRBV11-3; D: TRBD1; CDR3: CASSPGTVYEQYF
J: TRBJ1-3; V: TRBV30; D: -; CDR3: CAWSRGNSGNTIYF
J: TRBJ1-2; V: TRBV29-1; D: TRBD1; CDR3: CSVEDTGGYGYTF